The 11 T cell receptor beta chains in this list originate from one sample, sequenced in a study of blood T cell repertoires in COVID-19. Clones were read by immunoSEQ multiplex PCR, and TCRdb kept only the in-frame ones, dropping some. The data contain approximately 250,000 clones, around 84% of them singletons. The sequencing sample was made of peripheral blood. Receptor source: a man between 40 and 49 years old with acute or convalescent COVID-19.

In its sample, this clone was seen a few times. The chain employs TRBV5-4 and TRBJ1-1, with 7 bases identical to TRBD1. CDR3 length: 17 amino acids. V lost 6 bases to trimming and J lost 1 base; unmatched junction nucleotides: 15. Germline lookup yields CDR1 SGHNT and CDR2 YYREEE (reference sequence). The CDR3 loop is CASNIRNRGVTNTEAFF. CDR3 nucleotide sequence: TGTGCCAGCAACATCCGGAACAGGGGAGTCACGAACACTGAAGCTTTCTTT.

This chain joins TRBV6-1 and TRBJ1-5, with D uncertain. Trimming took off 3 bases at V and 0 bases at J, with 12 bases between the two ends. Germline V gives CDR1 MNHNS, CDR2 SASEGT. The length of the CDR3 is 16 residues. The CDR3 nucleotides read TGTGCCAGCAGTGACGAGGCCGGTTATAGCAATCAGCCCCAGCATTTT. Residues: CASSDEAGYSNQPQHF.

CDR3 sequence reads: CAWSLGRDTDRKVGYTF. In nucleotides, the CDR3 is TGTGCCTGGAGCTTGGGTAGGGACACCGACAGAAAGGTTGGCTACACCTTC. The V gene is TRBV30, the J gene TRBJ1-2, with D tentatively TRBD1 (6 bases). Germline CDR1 is GTSNPN and CDR2 is SVGIG (reference sequence). Trimming pared 3 bases from V and 7 bases from J, leaving 27 bases between. This CDR3 is built from 17 residues. The full variable domain, completed using reference TRBV30 and TRBJ1-2, is SQTIHQWPATLVQPVGSPLSLECTVEGTSNPNLYWYRQAAGRGLQLLFYSVGIGQISSEVPQNLSASRPQDRQFILSSKKLLLSDSGFYLCAWSLGRDTDRKVGYTFGSGTRLTVV.

This sequence joins TRBV3-1 (or the pseudogene TRBV3-2) and TRBJ2-4; TRBD1 matches at 7 bases. J lost 8 bases, V lost 4 bases, and 11 bases had no gene match. The CDR3 has 15 amino acids. Germline loops: CDR1 LGHDT, CDR2 YNNKEL (reference sequence). CDR3 region: CASSLFGTEGDIQYF. DNA of the CDR3: TGTGCCAGCAGCCTGTTCGGGACAGAAGGGGACATTCAGTACTTC.

The rearrangement joins TRBV5-8 to TRBJ2-1; possible D gene TRBD2, 5 bases. Deletions cut 2 bases from V and 4 bases from J, with 10 bases between. This CDR3 has 14 amino acids. Germline values: CDR1 SGHTS, CDR2 YDEGEE. The CDR3 here is CASSFDYSYNEQFF. In DNA, the CDR3 is TGTGCCAGCAGCTTTGACTACTCGTACAATGAGCAGTTCTTC.

This clone has a handful of counts. The chain carries TRBV10-3 and TRBJ2-5, with 8 bases that match TRBD2. The germline V gene encodes CDR1 ENHRY and CDR2 SYGVKD. V gave up 7 bases and J gave up 1 base; unmatched junction bases: 5. This CDR3 has 14 residues. The CDR3 region has the DNA TGTGCCATCACTGCTCGGGGGGGCCAAGAGACCCAGTACTTC. Translation: CAITARGGQETQYF.

The CDR3 protein is CASSDSPSGTDTQYF. DNA of the CDR3: TGTGCCAGCAGCGACAGCCCCTCTGGCACAGATACGCAGTATTTT. The gene calls are TRBV6-5 and TRBJ2-3; TRBD1 is a possible D gene (5 bases). V was pared by 6 bases and J by 1 base, with 14 bases between. The CDR3 has 15 residues. Germline CDR1 is MNHEY and CDR2 is SVGAGI.

The rearrangement joins TRBV19 to TRBJ1-5; 7 positions agree with TRBD1. This CDR3 region has 14 residues. The germline gives CDR1 LNHDA, CDR2 SQIVND (reference sequence). V shed 7 bases and J 4 bases; nucleotides not matched to a gene: 7. Written as DNA, the CDR3 is TGTGCCAGTACCCAAGGGACAGTTAATCAGCCCCAGCATTTT. This codes for CASTQGTVNQPQHF.

This chain uses TRBV10-2 with TRBJ2-3, with TRBD2 as a possible D gene (6 bases). V gave up 6 bases and J gave up 4 bases, with 17 bases separating them. This CDR3 is 15 amino acids long. Looked up from germline, CDR1 is WSHSY and CDR2 is SAAADI. The CDR3 reads CASSDPSGGADTQYF. The CDR3 bases are TGCGCCAGCAGCGACCCCTCTGGCGGGGCAGATACGCAGTATTTT.

The chain joins TRBV27 to TRBJ1-3; no reliable D call. In germline, CDR1 is MNHEY, CDR2 SMNVEV (reference sequence). The CDR3 is 17 amino acids. V dropped 0 bases and J dropped 4 bases, with 16 bases sitting between them. In DNA, the CDR3 is TGTGCCAGCAGTTTATCCGGCAGAATACTACTCGGAAACACCATATATTTT. It is translated as CASSLSGRILLGNTIYF.

This chain connects TRBV19 to TRBJ1-1; D not resolved. Germline CDR1 is LNHDA and CDR2 is SQIVND (reference sequence). The CDR3 covers 14 residues. V lost 6 bases and J 11 bases, leaving 22 bases between the germline ends. As DNA, the CDR3 is TGTGCCAGTAGCACGACACGAACTCTACACTCGGCTTTCTTT. Encoded protein: CASSTTRTLHSAFF.